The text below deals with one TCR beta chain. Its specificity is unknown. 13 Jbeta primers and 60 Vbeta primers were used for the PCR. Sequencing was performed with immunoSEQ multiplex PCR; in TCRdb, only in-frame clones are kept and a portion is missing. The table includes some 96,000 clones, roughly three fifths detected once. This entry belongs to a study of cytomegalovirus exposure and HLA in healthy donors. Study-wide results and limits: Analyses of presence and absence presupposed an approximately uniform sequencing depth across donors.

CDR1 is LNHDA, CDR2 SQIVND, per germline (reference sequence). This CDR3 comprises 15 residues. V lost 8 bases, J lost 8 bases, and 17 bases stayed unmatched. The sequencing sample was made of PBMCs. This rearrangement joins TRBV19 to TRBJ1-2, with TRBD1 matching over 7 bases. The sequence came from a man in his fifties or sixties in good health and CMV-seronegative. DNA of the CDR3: TGTGCCAGTGATCCCCGAGGGACAGAGGTGGGCGGCTACACCTTC. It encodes CASDPRGTEVGGYTF.